This T cell receptor (beta chain) was documented in a study of OX40 agonist ivuxolimab in advanced cancers. Study overall: Administration of intravenous ivuxolimab to patients occurred every 2 weeks at 0.01 to 10 mg/kg.

As to this clone: What it binds is unknown.

Generated by immunoSEQ multiplex PCR, the TCRdb table keeps only in-frame clones and is missing some. The sample has under 95,000 clones, 86% seen once. This CDR3 contains 14 residues. Between the trimmed V and J ends, which lost 7 bases and 1 base, there was a span of 13 bases. CDR1 and CDR2 from the germline V gene are LNHDA and SQIVND (reference sequence). Study results and caveats: Doses of 0.1 to 3.0 mg/kg were accompanied by clonal expansion of CD4+ and CD8+ blood T cells by week 6. Some of the nonresponding patients also showed low levels of normalized T-cell clonal expansion. Researchers did not determine the expanded peripheral T cells' antigen specificity.

The TCR sequence derives from an adult with an advanced solid tumor such as melanoma, head and neck, liver or kidney cancer. The V gene is TRBV19, the J gene TRBJ1-1, with TRBD1 as a possible D gene (5 bases). This material consisted of CD4+ or CD8+ T cells sorted from blood, taken in a trial of the OX40 agonist ivuxolimab. CDR3 sequence: CASKPGRRNTEAFF. DNA for the CDR3: TGTGCCAGTAAGCCGGGACGGCGGAACACTGAAGCTTTCTTT.